In this sample, the clone carrying this T cell receptor (beta chain) turned up many times. Its antigen is unidentified. These data come from a study of human T cells and chemical hapten exposure. Findings and caveats of the study: Expanded TCRs made up significantly more big CDR3 similarity clusters than controls did.

Time point defined: patch test 1, 2 weeks after DPC sensitization. Treatment of the sample: therapeutic diphenylcyclopropenone sensitization with weekly scalp DPC. Participating donors were patients with alopecia, aged 18 to 70 years, considered appropriate candidates for DPC. Authors' processing steps: The number of TCRs in each sample had a median of about 96,000 and spanned about 23,224 to 690,600. TCRdb recomputed calls from the RACE reads with MiXCR, one row per CDR3 protein. These V and J calls rely on TCRdb rather than the paper's analysis. Of fewer than 130,000 distinct CDR3 sequences in the sample, 8% to 13% were seen once. The sample in question was whole blood, obtained in connection with sensitization to the hapten diphenylcyclopropenone (DPC). The clonotype comes from a woman aged 40 to 55 with alopecia areata. Some clones in this sample may be carry-over from other donors' samples.

CDR3 sequence: CSAREFFAGGKYSTDTQYF. The CDR3 DNA follows: TGCAGTGCTAGAGAGTTCTTTGCGGGGGGGAAATATAGCACAGATACGCAGTATTTT. This rearrangement joins TRBV20-1 to TRBJ2-3; TRBD2 matches 9 bases. Germline V CDR1 and CDR2: DFQATT, SNEGSKA (reference sequence). V shed 0 bases, J shed 0 bases, and the junction held 13 bases outside the gene matches. The CDR3 length is 19 residues.